This TCR beta chain was retrieved from a study of blood T cells in healthy people across ages. The CDR3 is 15 residues long. Looked up from germline, CDR1 is SGHTA and CDR2 is FQGNSA. The trim removed 3 bases at V and 7 bases at J, leaving 6 bases unmatched. Study-level points and caveats: The donors' CMV status was not determined, possibly confounding changes in expanded clonotypes.

The donors, aged 6 to 90, were healthy Caucasians from Russia. Then a second PCR, running about 6 to 12 cycles, was carried out with a sample-barcoded 5' primer and a J-beta primer mix. TCRdb ran MiXCR on the 5' RACE reads and lists one entry per CDR3 protein. The table lists approximately 800,000 distinct CDR3 sequences, roughly 64% of them singletons. Points on this clonotype: The antigen is undetermined.

V and J are TRBV7-2 and TRBJ1-4; 9 bases are shared with TRBD1. Sequenced sample: blood. The sequence was collected from a man aged 25 to 45 in good health. CDR3 residues: CASSFQQGAVEKLFF. As DNA, the CDR3 is TGTGCCAGCAGCTTCCAACAGGGGGCGGTTGAAAAACTGTTTTTT.